The entry below describes one T cell receptor beta chain. Its specificity is not known. This entry belongs to a study of T cells in tumors after PD-1 blockade. Study overall: Prior checkpoint blockade, systemic immunosuppressant use, or anti-cancer therapy within 4 weeks excluded patients. During anti-PD-1 treatment, some patients continued daily vismodegib 150 mg. Study-wide findings and caveats: Peripheral recruitment is suggested, as some novel exhausted tumor clones were in pre-treatment blood.

Germline CDR1 is LNHNV and CDR2 is YYDKDF (reference sequence). The CDR3 extends over 19 amino acids. V gave up 2 bases and J gave up 3 bases, with 23 bases separating them. The protocol was immunoSEQ multiplex PCR, while the TCRdb copy is restricted to in-frame clones and leaves out a portion. The sample lists 60,000 or so clones, around 80% seen once, with around 15% in the top ten. Source: PBMCs, taken before anti-PD-1 treatment. This clonotype originated in a human donor with basal cell carcinoma. The V gene is TRBV15, the J gene TRBJ1-5; D possibly corresponds to TRBD1 (5 bases). CDR3 DNA sequence: TGTGCCACCAGCAGACATCGTGCCAACCGGGACGGAAACAATCAGCCCCAGCATTTT. It translates to CATSRHRANRDGNNQPQHF.